These 24 T cell receptor beta chains came from one sample sequenced in a study of T cell responses to AZD1222 COVID-19 vaccine. Using immunoSEQ multiplex PCR, the repertoire was profiled, and TCRdb retains in-frame clones only, with some absent. The sample lists about 150,000 clones, approximately 86% occurring once. Source: peripheral blood, taken after recovery from COVID-19. Source of these receptors: an adult who had recovered from COVID-19.

The V gene is TRBV27, the J gene TRBJ2-7; the D is unclear. Looked up from germline, CDR1 is MNHEY and CDR2 is SMNVEV (reference sequence). The CDR3 totals 14 residues. The germline V and J ends were trimmed by 2 bases and 2 bases, with 10 bases remaining between them. The CDR3 nucleotides read TGTGCCAGCAGTTTACTTGCGGACCCCTACGAGCAGTACTTC. Protein product: CASSLLADPYEQYF.

This clone was seen only a few times. This chain connects TRBV18 to TRBJ1-4, with a tentative D call TRBD1 (5 bases). Germline V gene sequence: CDR1 KGHSH, CDR2 LQKENI. Trimming left V 2 bases short and J 7 bases short, with 14 bases between. CDR3 size: 15 residues. The CDR3 is CASSPNGAKGEKLFF. In DNA, the CDR3 is TGTGCCAGCTCACCAAATGGGGCGAAGGGTGAAAAACTGTTTTTT.

The chain couples TRBV5-4 to TRBJ2-7; D remains unclear. With 5 bases removed from V and 6 bases from J, the gap between germline ends came to 9 bases. The CDR3 extends over 11 amino acids. Germline CDR1 is SGHNT and CDR2 is YYREEE (reference sequence). The chain's CDR3 is CASSLMGEQYF. For the CDR3, the DNA is TGTGCCAGCAGTTTGATGGGCGAGCAGTACTTC. Supplemented by reference TRBV5-4 and TRBJ2-7, the full variable domain reads ETGVTQSPTHLIKTRGQQVTLRCSSQSGHNTVSWYQQALGQGPQFIFQYYREEENGRGNFPPRFSGLQFPNYSSELNVNALELDDSALYLCASSLMGEQYFGPGTRLTVT.

V and J are TRBV6-5 and TRBJ1-1; tentative D call: TRBD1 (6 bases). The CDR3 runs 11 residues. CDR1 MNHEY and CDR2 SVGAGI come from the germline V gene. V was cut by 6 bases and J by 10 bases, with 12 bases left in between. The CDR3 loop is CASRIQGRAFF. Here the CDR3 DNA reads TGTGCCAGCAGAATACAGGGTCGAGCTTTCTTT.

V usage is TRBV6-5 and J usage is TRBJ1-4; tentative D call: TRBD1 (6 bases). Trimming took 10 bases from V and 3 from J, leaving 12 bases between them. This CDR3 spans 13 amino acids. From germline, CDR1 is MNHEY and CDR2 SVGAGI. CDR3 nucleotides: TGTGCCACCGGGGGGCTAGCTAATGAAAAACTGTTTTTT. This gives the protein CATGGLANEKLFF.

This chain uses TRBV10-3 with TRBJ1-5; no clear D gene. The CDR3 loop spans 15 amino acids. In germline, CDR1 is ENHRY, CDR2 SYGVKD. V dropped 0 bases and J dropped 3 bases, with 9 bases sitting between them. The CDR3 protein is CAISESGQNNQPQHF. The CDR3, as DNA: TGTGCCATCAGTGAGTCCGGCCAGAACAATCAGCCCCAGCATTTT.

There are a few counts of this clone. J is TRBJ2-7 and V is TRBV28; 10 bases align to TRBD2. V trimming: 6 bases; J trimming: 1 base; junction bases outside the gene matches: 3. CDR1 is MDHEN and CDR2 is SYDVKM in the germline V gene. CDR3 length: 14 residues. CDR3 in amino acids: CASRLSGRSYEQYF. DNA of the CDR3: TGTGCCAGCAGACTTAGCGGGAGGTCCTACGAGCAGTACTTC.

The rearrangement joins TRBV25-1 to TRBJ2-3; a weak D match, TRBD1 (7 bases). Deletions cut 3 bases from V and 3 bases from J, with 19 bases between. The CDR3 spans 17 residues. CDR1 is MGHDK, CDR2 SYGVNS, per germline. For the CDR3, the DNA is TGTGCCAGCAGTGACCCAAACAGGGGAGGCGGAACAGATACGCAGTATTTT. Translated, it gives CASSDPNRGGGTDTQYF.

This clone has more than one count but fewer than ten. V gene TRBV18 combines with J gene TRBJ1-6; D possibly corresponds to TRBD1 (5 bases). The CDR3 contains 15 residues. Germline CDR1 reads KGHSH; CDR2 reads LQKENI. Deletions cut 3 bases from V and 5 bases from J, with 11 bases between. In DNA form, the CDR3 reads TGTGCCAGCTCACCTACGCAGGGCAATAATTCACCCCTCCACTTT. Amino acid sequence: CASSPTQGNNSPLHF.

This chain joins TRBV5-1 and TRBJ2-1; tentative D call: TRBD2 (6 bases). The CDR3 consists of 14 residues. Trimming pared 7 bases from V and 7 bases from J, leaving 18 bases between. Germline V gene lookup returns CDR1 SGHRS and CDR2 YFSETQ. The CDR3 loop is CASSTGGTENEQFF. The CDR3 nucleotides are TGCGCCAGCTCCACCGGCGGGACGGAAAATGAGCAGTTCTTC.

The chain recombines TRBV5-1 with TRBJ2-2; the match to TRBD2 covers 7 bases. The CDR3 covers 15 residues. Germline lookup yields CDR1 SGHRS and CDR2 YFSETQ. Trimming at V came to 4 bases and at J to 2 bases, leaving 5 bases not matched to a gene. The DNA for the CDR3 is TGCGCCAGCAGCCGAGCGGGGTTAAACACCGGGGAGCTGTTTTTT. This gives the protein CASSRAGLNTGELFF.

The rearrangement joins TRBV2 to TRBJ2-7, with 16 nucleotides matching TRBD2. The junction had 9 bases not matched to a gene; V was cut back by 6 bases and J by 1 base. Germline V gene data show CDR1 as SNHLY and CDR2 as FYNNEI. The CDR3 totals 18 residues. CDR3 region: CASSYPGLAGGGSYEQYF. The DNA for the CDR3 is TGTGCCAGCAGCTATCCGGGACTAGCGGGAGGGGGGTCCTACGAGCAGTACTTC.

V and J are TRBV7-2 and TRBJ1-6; 7 bases align to TRBD1. There are 18 residues in the CDR3. Germline assignment: CDR1 SGHTA and CDR2 FQGNSA. V lost 5 bases, J lost 10 bases, and 20 bases stayed unmatched. The CDR3, as DNA: TGTGCCAGCAGCCCTCTGGGCAGGGGGTGGTCTACTGACTCACCCCTCCACTTT. Its translation is CASSPLGRGWSTDSPLHF.

The CDR3, as DNA: TGTGCCAGCAGCCAAAGGGAGGGGGTGACTGAAAAACTGTTTTTT. Translated: CASSQREGVTEKLFF. The chain uses TRBV7-7 and TRBJ1-4; tentative D call: TRBD1 (6 bases). Trimming removed 5 bases from V and 7 bases from J, with 17 bases in between. Per the germline V gene, CDR1 is SSHAT and CDR2 is FNYEAQ (reference sequence). The CDR3 spans 15 residues.

The chain couples TRBV9 to TRBJ2-3; possibly TRBD2 for D (5 bases). V lost 3 bases, J lost 2 bases, and 13 bases lay in between. Germline-derived CDR1 and CDR2 are SGDLS and YYNGEE. The CDR3 loop spans 15 amino acids. This chain's CDR3 is CASSALAFLTDTQYF. CDR3 DNA: TGTGCCAGCAGCGCCCTAGCATTTCTCACAGATACGCAGTATTTT.

The chain links TRBV11-2 to TRBJ2-1; TRBD2 matches 7 bases. The V gene's germline CDR1 is SGHAT and CDR2 FQNNGV. The length of the CDR3 is 17 residues. V gave up 1 base and J gave up 0 bases; unmatched junction bases: 6. CDR3 sequence reads: CASSLGGPGGSYNEQFF. The DNA for the CDR3 is TGTGCCAGCAGCTTAGGGGGTCCGGGGGGCTCCTACAATGAGCAGTTCTTC.

The chain links TRBV7-2 to TRBJ1-3; D uncertain. Germline V gene sequence: CDR1 SGHTA, CDR2 FQGNSA. The CDR3 extends over 15 amino acids. V lost 5 bases to trimming and J lost 2 bases, with 13 bases between them. The CDR3 DNA sequence: TGTGCCAGCAGCCCCCTACGCCAGGCTGGAAACACCATATATTTT. Translating gives CASSPLRQAGNTIYF.

The chain recombines TRBV20-1 with TRBJ1-2; D possibly corresponds to TRBD1 (5 bases). Trimming shortened V by 6 bases and J by 2 bases, and 7 bases separated the two germline ends. Germline CDR1 is DFQATT and CDR2 is SNEGSKA (reference sequence). This CDR3 comprises 11 residues. CDR3 coding DNA: TGCAGTGCGGAGGGGAACTATGGCTACACCTTC. Translating it yields CSAEGNYGYTF.

The rearrangement joins TRBV5-4 to TRBJ2-3; TRBD1 is a possible D gene (6 bases). Germline V gene data show CDR1 as SGHNT and CDR2 as YYREEE (reference sequence). The CDR3 has 14 amino acids. V lost 4 bases and J 6 bases, leaving 15 bases between the germline ends. CDR3 bases: TGTGCCAGCAGCCCCCAAACAGGGTCGGATACGCAGTATTTT. Translated, it gives CASSPQTGSDTQYF.

This clone has only one observation. This chain uses TRBV6-4 with TRBJ1-1; D unresolved. V was clipped by 8 bases and J by 5 bases, with 18 bases between them. CDR3 length: 14 residues. The germline gives CDR1 MRHNA, CDR2 SNTAGT. CDR3 nucleotides: TGTGCCAGCCTGCCCGAGGTGGGAAGAACTGAAGCTTTCTTT. Its protein product is CASLPEVGRTEAFF.

The chain combines TRBV6-6 with TRBJ2-5; perhaps TRBD1 as D (6 bases). The CDR3 sequence is 15 residues long. Trimming stripped 0 bases from V and 1 base from J, with 9 bases between. Germline assignment: CDR1 MNHNY and CDR2 SVGAGI (reference sequence). Here the CDR3 DNA reads TGTGCCAGCAGTTACTCTACAGGGTTCCAAGAGACCCAGTACTTC. This encodes CASSYSTGFQETQYF.

The V gene is TRBV19, the J gene TRBJ2-7; 11 bases are a match to TRBD1. CDR1 and CDR2 (germline): LNHDA, SQIVND (reference sequence). The V gene end was trimmed by 5 bases and the J gene end by 2 bases; junction bases not matched to a gene: 2. This CDR3 has 14 residues. The DNA for the CDR3 is TGTGCCAGTAGTCTGGGACAGGGGGCCTACGAGCAGTACTTC. Translated: CASSLGQGAYEQYF.

The chain carries TRBV6-5 and TRBJ1-4, with no clear D. Trimming took off 4 bases at V and 8 bases at J, with 14 bases between the two ends. Germline assignment: CDR1 MNHEY and CDR2 SVGAGI. This CDR3 is 14 amino acids long. This chain's CDR3 is CASSFSGLGEKLFF. The CDR3 coding sequence is TGTGCCAGCAGTTTTAGTGGGTTAGGGGAAAAACTGTTTTTT.

This sequence joins TRBV19 and TRBJ2-7, with no clear D. This CDR3 is 14 amino acids long. CDR1 and CDR2 (germline): LNHDA, SQIVND (reference sequence). V lost 3 bases and J 0 bases, leaving 9 bases between the germline ends. The CDR3: CASSIPGNSYEQYF. The CDR3 bases are TGTGCCAGTAGTATCCCAGGTAACTCCTACGAGCAGTACTTC. Combining the CDR3 with reference TRBV19 and TRBJ2-7 gives the whole variable domain DGGITQSPKYLFRKEGQNVTLSCEQNLNHDAMYWYRQDPGQGLRLIYYSQIVNDFQKGDIAEGYSVSREKKESFPLTVTSAQKNPTAFYLCASSIPGNSYEQYFGPGTRLTVT.